This T cell receptor (beta chain) was captured by sequencing in a study of T-cell reconstitution after alpha-beta-depleted transplantation in children. General study points: Reportedly, roughly two months post-transplant, alpha-beta T cells arose from several hundred expanded graft clones. From surviving recipient T cells and thymic progenitors came the high day-60 TCRbeta diversity observed in some patients. A year post-transplant, T-cell counts and diversity derived mostly from newly produced T cells.

Preparation of the TCRbeta library was carried out with unique molecular identifiers. One entry per CDR3 protein results from TCRdb running MiXCR on the PCR reads. The table records a few hundred thousand distinct CDR3 sequences, 20% to 30% of them present only once. CDR3 length equals 15 residues. Trimming removed 6 bases from V and 6 bases from J; junction bases left unmatched: 13. CDR1 DFQATT and CDR2 SNEGSKA come from the germline V gene (reference sequence). There are a few counts of this clonotype. Antigen specificity is unknown. Sequencing was performed on PBMCs, taken before TCRalphabeta/CD19-depleted stem cell transplant. The chain uses TRBV20-1 and TRBJ2-7; TRBD2 aligns across 11 bases. This TCR derives from a girl aged 2 to 9 with Fanconi anemia, due to receive a stem cell transplant. CDR3 region: CSASKLAGGYLEQYF. In DNA form, the CDR3 reads TGCAGTGCGTCAAAATTAGCGGGGGGGTACCTCGAGCAGTACTTC.